This TCR beta chain was obtained from a study of T cells in Graves' hyperthyroidism and ophthalmopathy. There were TCR beta CDR3 regions amplified from RNA transcripts. First-round RT-PCR of the TCR CDR3 relied on the HTBI primer set. TCRdb redid the calling of the multiplex PCR reads with MiXCR, one entry per CDR3 protein. The table lists around 390,000 distinct CDR3 sequences, around 13% of them singletons, with around a fifth in the top ten. CDR3 size: 16 residues. The germline V and J ends were trimmed by 5 bases and 4 bases, with 15 bases remaining between them. CDR1 and CDR2 (germline): MNHEY, SMNVEV (reference sequence).

The receptor was isolated from a woman aged 25-40 years with Graves' ophthalmopathy. The sequencing input was blood. The genes are TRBV27 and TRBJ1-6; D call uncertain. The CDR3 nucleotides read TGTGCCAGCAGTCCAACACAGAGAAGTTATAATTCACCCCTCCACTTT. Encoded protein: CASSPTQRSYNSPLHF.